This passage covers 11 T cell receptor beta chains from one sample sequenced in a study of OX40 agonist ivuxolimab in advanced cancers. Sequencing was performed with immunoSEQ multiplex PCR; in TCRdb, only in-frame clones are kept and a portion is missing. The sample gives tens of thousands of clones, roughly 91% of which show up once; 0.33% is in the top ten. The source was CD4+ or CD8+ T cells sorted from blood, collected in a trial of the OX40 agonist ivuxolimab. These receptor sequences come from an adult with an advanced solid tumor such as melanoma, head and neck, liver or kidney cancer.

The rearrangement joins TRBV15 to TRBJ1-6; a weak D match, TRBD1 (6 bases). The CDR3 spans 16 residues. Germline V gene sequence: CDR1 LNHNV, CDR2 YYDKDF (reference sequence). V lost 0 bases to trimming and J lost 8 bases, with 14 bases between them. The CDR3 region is CATSRDRGVNYSPLHF. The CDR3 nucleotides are TGTGCCACCAGCAGAGACAGGGGAGTGAACTATTCACCCCTCCACTTT.

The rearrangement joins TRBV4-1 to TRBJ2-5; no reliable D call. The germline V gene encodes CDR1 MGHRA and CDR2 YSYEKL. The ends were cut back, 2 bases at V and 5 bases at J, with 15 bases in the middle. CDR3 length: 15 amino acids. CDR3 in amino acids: CASSQITHRRETQYF. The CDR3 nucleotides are TGCGCCAGCAGCCAAATCACCCACCGACGGGAGACCCAGTACTTC.

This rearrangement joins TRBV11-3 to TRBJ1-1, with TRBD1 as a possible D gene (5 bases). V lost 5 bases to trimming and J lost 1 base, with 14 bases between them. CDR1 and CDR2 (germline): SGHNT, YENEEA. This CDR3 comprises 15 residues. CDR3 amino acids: CASSQGPQGNTEAFF. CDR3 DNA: TGTGCCAGCAGCCAGGGCCCCCAGGGGAACACTGAAGCTTTCTTT.

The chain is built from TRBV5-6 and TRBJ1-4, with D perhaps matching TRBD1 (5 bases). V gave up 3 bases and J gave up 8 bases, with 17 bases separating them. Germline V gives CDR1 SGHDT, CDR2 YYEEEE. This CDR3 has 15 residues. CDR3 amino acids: CASSSGTARREKLFF. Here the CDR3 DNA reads TGTGCCAGCAGCTCCGGGACTGCCCGTAGGGAAAAACTGTTTTTT.

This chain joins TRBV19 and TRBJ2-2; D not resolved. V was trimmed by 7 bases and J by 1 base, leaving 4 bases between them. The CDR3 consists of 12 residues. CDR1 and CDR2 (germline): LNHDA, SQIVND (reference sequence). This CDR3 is CASTGNTGELFF. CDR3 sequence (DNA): TGTGCCAGTACCGGGAACACCGGGGAGCTGTTTTTT.

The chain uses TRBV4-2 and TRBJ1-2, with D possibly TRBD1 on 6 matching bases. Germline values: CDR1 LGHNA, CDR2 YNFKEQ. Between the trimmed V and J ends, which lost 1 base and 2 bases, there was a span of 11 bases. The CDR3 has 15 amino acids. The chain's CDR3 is CASSQGEGENYGYTF. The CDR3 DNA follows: TGTGCCAGCAGCCAAGGGGAGGGGGAGAACTATGGCTACACCTTC.

CDR3 in DNA: TGTGCCAGCAGCGCAACGGGGGGCCTGGAGACCCAGTACTTC. It specifies CASSATGGLETQYF. This rearrangement joins TRBV7-2 to TRBJ2-5; a weak D match, TRBD2 (7 bases). Germline CDR1 reads SGHTA; CDR2 reads FQGNSA. The length of the CDR3 is 14 residues. V shed 5 bases and J shed 5 bases, with 15 bases lying between them.

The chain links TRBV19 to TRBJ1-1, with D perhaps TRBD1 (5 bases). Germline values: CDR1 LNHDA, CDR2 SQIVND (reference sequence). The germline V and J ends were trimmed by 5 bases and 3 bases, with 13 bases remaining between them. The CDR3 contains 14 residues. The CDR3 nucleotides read TGTGCCAGTAGTTCCCGGGGAGGGGACACTGAAGCTTTCTTT. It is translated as CASSSRGGDTEAFF.

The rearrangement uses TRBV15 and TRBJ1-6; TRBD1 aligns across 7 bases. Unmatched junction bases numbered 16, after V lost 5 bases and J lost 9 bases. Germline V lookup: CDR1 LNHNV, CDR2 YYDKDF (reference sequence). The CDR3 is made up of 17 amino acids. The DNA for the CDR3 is TGTGCCACCAGCCCCCCTCAACCGCCAGGGGGTAGTTCACCCCTCCACTTT. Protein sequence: CATSPPQPPGGSSPLHF.

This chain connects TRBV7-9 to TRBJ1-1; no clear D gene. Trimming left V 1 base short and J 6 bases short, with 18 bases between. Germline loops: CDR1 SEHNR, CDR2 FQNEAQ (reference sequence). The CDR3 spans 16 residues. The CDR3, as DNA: TGTGCCAGCAGCTTAGGGCGTTTTGAGACCCACCCTGAAGCTTTCTTT. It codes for CASSLGRFETHPEAFF.

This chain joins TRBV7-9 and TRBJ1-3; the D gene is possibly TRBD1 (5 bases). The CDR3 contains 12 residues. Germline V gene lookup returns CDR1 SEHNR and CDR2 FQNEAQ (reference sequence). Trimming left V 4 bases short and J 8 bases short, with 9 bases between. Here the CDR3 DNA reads TGTGCCAGCAGCTCGGAGGGGCACACCATATATTTT. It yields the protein CASSSEGHTIYF. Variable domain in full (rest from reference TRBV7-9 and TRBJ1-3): DTGVSQNPRHKITKRGQNVTFRCDPISEHNRLYWYRQTLGQGPEFLTYFQNEAQLEKSRLLSDRFSAERPKGSFSTLEIQRTEQGDSAMYLCASSSEGHTIYFGEGSWLTVV.